The present T cell receptor (beta chain) was sequenced within a study of shared clonotypes between healthy human individuals. Trimming cost V 3 bases and J 1 base, with 13 bases left between them. The CDR3 consists of 15 residues. Looked up from germline, CDR1 is SGHRS and CDR2 is YFSETQ. Here immunoSEQ multiplex PCR was the method, and the copy in TCRdb shows in-frame clones only, minus some. The sample has about half a million clones, 65% to 80% seen once. The genes are TRBV5-1 and TRBJ1-1; D possibly corresponds to TRBD1 (6 bases). Material: PBMCs. The source of this sequence is a woman in her 40s in good health. Some clones in this sample may be carry-over from other donors' samples. The CDR3 loop is CASSYQTGSNTEAFF. The CDR3 region has the DNA TGCGCCAGCAGCTACCAGACAGGATCGAACACTGAAGCTTTCTTT.